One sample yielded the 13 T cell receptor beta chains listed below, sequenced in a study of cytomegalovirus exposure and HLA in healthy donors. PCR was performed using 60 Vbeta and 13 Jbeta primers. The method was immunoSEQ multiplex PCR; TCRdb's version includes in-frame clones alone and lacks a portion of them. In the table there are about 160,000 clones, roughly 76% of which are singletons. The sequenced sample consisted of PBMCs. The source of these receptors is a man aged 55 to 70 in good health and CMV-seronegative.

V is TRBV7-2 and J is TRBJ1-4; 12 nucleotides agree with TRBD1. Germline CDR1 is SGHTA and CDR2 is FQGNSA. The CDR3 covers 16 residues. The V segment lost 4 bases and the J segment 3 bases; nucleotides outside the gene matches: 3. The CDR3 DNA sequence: TGTGCCAGCAGCTCGGGACAGGGGGCTTCTAATGAAAAACTGTTTTTT. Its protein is CASSSGQGASNEKLFF.

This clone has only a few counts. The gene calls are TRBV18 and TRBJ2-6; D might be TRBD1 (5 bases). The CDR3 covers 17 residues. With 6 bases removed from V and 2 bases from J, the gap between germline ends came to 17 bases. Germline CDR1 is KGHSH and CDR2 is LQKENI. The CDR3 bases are TGTGCCAGCTCTCCCCTCGGCTCAGGGACTGGGGCCAACGTCCTGACTTTC. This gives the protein CASSPLGSGTGANVLTF.

The CDR3 reads CASSVALGGYSPLHF. The CDR3 coding sequence is TGTGCCAGCAGCGTCGCGTTAGGGGGTTACTCACCCCTCCACTTT. The chain carries TRBV11-2 and TRBJ1-6; D may be TRBD1 (6 bases). This CDR3 region has 15 residues. The germline CDR1 and CDR2 sequences are SGHAT and FQNNGV. Trimming stripped 5 bases from V and 10 bases from J, with 18 bases between. The variable domain in full, completed from reference TRBV11-2 and TRBJ1-6, reads EAGVAQSPRYKIIEKRQSVAFWCNPISGHATLYWYQQILGQGPKLLIQFQNNGVVDDSQLPKDRFSAERLKGVDSTLKIQPAKLEDSAVYLCASSVALGGYSPLHFGNGTRLTVT.

CDR3 residues: CASSATGWGTEAFF. The CDR3 nucleotides are TGTGCCAGCAGCGCTACAGGGTGGGGCACTGAAGCTTTCTTT. The rearrangement links TRBV6-4 to TRBJ1-1; TRBD1 might be the D (6 bases). With 6 bases removed from V and 4 bases from J, the gap between germline ends came to 15 bases. This CDR3 is 14 amino acids long. The germline V gene encodes CDR1 MRHNA and CDR2 SNTAGT.

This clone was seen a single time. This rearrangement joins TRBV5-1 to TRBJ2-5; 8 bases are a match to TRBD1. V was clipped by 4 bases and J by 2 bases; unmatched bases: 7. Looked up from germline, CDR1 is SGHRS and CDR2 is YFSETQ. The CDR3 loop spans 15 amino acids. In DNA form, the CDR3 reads TGCGCCAGCAGCCCTCACCGACAGGGGCAAGAGACCCAGTACTTC. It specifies CASSPHRQGQETQYF.

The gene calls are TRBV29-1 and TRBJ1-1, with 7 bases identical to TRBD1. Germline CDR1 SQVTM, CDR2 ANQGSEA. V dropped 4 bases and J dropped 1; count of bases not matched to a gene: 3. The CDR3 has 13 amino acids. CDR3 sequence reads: CSVGTGQNTEAFF. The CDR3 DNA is TGCAGCGTTGGGACAGGACAGAACACTGAAGCTTTCTTT.

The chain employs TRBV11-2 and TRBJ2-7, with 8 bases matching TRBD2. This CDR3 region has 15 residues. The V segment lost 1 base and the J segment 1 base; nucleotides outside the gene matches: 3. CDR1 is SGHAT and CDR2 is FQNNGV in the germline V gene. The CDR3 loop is CASSLASGSSYEQYF. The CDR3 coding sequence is TGTGCCAGCAGCTTAGCCAGCGGGAGTTCCTACGAGCAGTACTTC.

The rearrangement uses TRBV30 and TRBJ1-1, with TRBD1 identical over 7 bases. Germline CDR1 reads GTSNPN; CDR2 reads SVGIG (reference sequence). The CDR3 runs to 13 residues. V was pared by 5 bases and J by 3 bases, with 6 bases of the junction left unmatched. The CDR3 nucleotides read TGTGCCTGGGCAGGGACAGCTGACACTGAAGCTTTCTTT. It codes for CAWAGTADTEAFF.

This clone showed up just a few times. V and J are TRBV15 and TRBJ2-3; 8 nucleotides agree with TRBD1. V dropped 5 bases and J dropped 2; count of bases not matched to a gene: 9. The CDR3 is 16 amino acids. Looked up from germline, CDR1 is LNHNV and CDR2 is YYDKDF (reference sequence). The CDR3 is CATSPPWTGLTDTQYF. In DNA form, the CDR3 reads TGTGCCACCAGCCCCCCCTGGACAGGGCTCACAGATACGCAGTATTTT.

The CDR3 loop reads CASSILATNLAKNIQYF. As DNA, the CDR3 is TGTGCCAGTAGTATACTAGCCACGAACCTAGCCAAAAACATTCAGTACTTC. The chain links TRBV19 to TRBJ2-4; a possible D gene is TRBD2 (5 bases). The CDR3 sequence is 17 residues long. CDR1 is LNHDA, CDR2 SQIVND, per germline (reference sequence). V gave up 2 bases and J gave up 0 bases, with 14 bases separating them.

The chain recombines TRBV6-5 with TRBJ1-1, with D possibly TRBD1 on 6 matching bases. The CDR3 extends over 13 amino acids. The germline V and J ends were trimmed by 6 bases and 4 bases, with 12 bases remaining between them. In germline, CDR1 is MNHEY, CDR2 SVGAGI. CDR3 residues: CASRFIGGTEAFF. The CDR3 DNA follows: TGTGCCAGCAGATTCATAGGGGGCACTGAAGCTTTCTTT.

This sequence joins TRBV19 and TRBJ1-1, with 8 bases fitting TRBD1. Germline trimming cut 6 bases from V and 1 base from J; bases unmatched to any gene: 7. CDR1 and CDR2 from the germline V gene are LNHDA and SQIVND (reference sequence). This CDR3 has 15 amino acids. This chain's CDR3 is CASSMYRGENTEAFF. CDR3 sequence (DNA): TGTGCCAGTAGCATGTACAGGGGGGAGAACACTGAAGCTTTCTTT.

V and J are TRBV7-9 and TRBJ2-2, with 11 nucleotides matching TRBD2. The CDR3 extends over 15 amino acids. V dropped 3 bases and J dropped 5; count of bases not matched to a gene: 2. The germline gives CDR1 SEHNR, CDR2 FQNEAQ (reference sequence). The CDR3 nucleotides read TGTGCCAGCAGCTTGGGACTAGCGGCAACCGGGGAGCTGTTTTTT. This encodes CASSLGLAATGELFF.